Each of the 12 T cell receptor beta chains below was sequenced from the same sample in a study of cytomegalovirus exposure and HLA in healthy donors. The PCR employed 60 Vbeta primers together with 13 Jbeta primers. Assay used: immunoSEQ multiplex PCR; TCRdb lists only in-frame clones, some missing. Here the sample spans 140,000 to 150,000 clones, about 77% being singletons. The sequenced sample was PBMCs. These receptors came from a male donor in good health and CMV-seronegative.

The chain is built from TRBV29-1 and TRBJ2-5, with a tentative D call TRBD2 (5 bases). Trimming shortened V by 2 bases and J by 4 bases, and 11 bases separated the two germline ends. This CDR3 is built from 13 residues. Per the germline V gene, CDR1 is SQVTM and CDR2 is ANQGSEA. CDR3 amino acids: CSVETRGLETQYF. CDR3 DNA sequence: TGCAGCGTTGAAACTCGCGGGTTAGAGACCCAGTACTTC.

This clone was seen more than once but under ten times. The chain carries TRBV9 and TRBJ2-7, with 9 bases matching TRBD2. The germline CDR1 and CDR2 sequences are SGDLS and YYNGEE. With V trimmed by 0 bases and J by 2 bases, 6 bases remained unmatched. CDR3 length: 16 amino acids. The CDR3 DNA reads TGTGCCAGCAGCGTAGAGGCTAGCGGGGAGACCTACGAGCAGTACTTC. This translates into CASSVEASGETYEQYF.

The chain joins TRBV7-3 to TRBJ2-1, with TRBD2 identical over 10 bases. There are 17 residues in the CDR3. Germline CDR1 reads SGHTA; CDR2 reads FQGTGA. The J segment lost 3 bases and the V segment lost 4 bases, leaving 9 bases of the junction unmatched. The CDR3: CASSSLSAGGFYNEQFF. The CDR3 region has the DNA TGTGCCAGCAGCTCCCTCTCAGCGGGGGGGTTCTACAATGAGCAGTTCTTC.

This clone was observed a few times. The V and J genes are TRBV25-1 and TRBJ1-4, with TRBD1 matching over 12 bases. J was trimmed by 8 bases and V by 3 bases; bases with no gene match: 7. Germline V gives CDR1 MGHDK, CDR2 SYGVNS. CDR3 length equals 16 residues. CDR3: CASSEFRDRGREKLFF. DNA for the CDR3: TGTGCCAGCAGTGAGTTCCGGGACAGGGGGCGAGAAAAACTGTTTTTT. Variable domain in full (rest from reference TRBV25-1 and TRBJ1-4): EADIYQTPRYLVIGTGKKITLECSQTMGHDKMYWYQQDPGMELHLIHYSYGVNSTEKGDLSSESTVSRIRTEHFPLTLESARPSHTSQYLCASSEFRDRGREKLFFGSGTQLSVL.

The V and J genes are TRBV2 and TRBJ1-2; 8 bases line up with TRBD1. CDR1 and CDR2 from the germline V gene are SNHLY and FYNNEI. The CDR3 length is 13 residues. Trimming cost V 1 base and J 7 bases; bases outside gene matches: 2. CDR3 amino acids: CASSEGTGRGYTF. The DNA of the CDR3 is TGTGCCAGCAGTGAAGGGACAGGGCGTGGCTACACCTTC.

The genes are TRBV10-3 and TRBJ1-2; D unclear. V was cut by 4 bases and J by 0 bases, with 12 bases left in between. This CDR3 has 15 residues. The germline V gene encodes CDR1 ENHRY and CDR2 SYGVKD. CDR3: CAISARTPANYGYTF. The CDR3 DNA is TGTGCCATCAGTGCCCGGACTCCAGCTAACTATGGCTACACCTTC.

The sample holds one count of this clone. This sequence joins TRBV5-1 and TRBJ2-1, with TRBD2 matching 8 bases. Trimming at V came to 3 bases and at J to 7 bases, leaving 9 bases not matched to a gene. Germline-derived CDR1 and CDR2 are SGHRS and YFSETQ. The CDR3 runs 15 residues. The CDR3 bases are TGCGCCAGCAGCTCTACTAGCGGCCCTTATAATGAGCAGTTCTTC. Its translation: CASSSTSGPYNEQFF.

The CDR3 DNA is TGTGCCAGCAGTTTACAGGCAGGGGGCATGAACGAGCAGTACTTC. Residues: CASSLQAGGMNEQYF. This chain connects TRBV28 to TRBJ2-7; 8 bases map to TRBD1. CDR1 and CDR2 from the germline V gene are MDHEN and SYDVKM. Trimming took 2 bases from V and 5 from J; bases not matched to a gene: 8. This CDR3 is 15 amino acids long.

This clone was observed a handful of times. V and J are TRBV7-9 and TRBJ2-7, with TRBD1 identical over 8 bases. Looked up from germline, CDR1 is SEHNR and CDR2 is FQNEAQ (reference sequence). The V gene end was trimmed by 4 bases and the J gene end by 0 bases; junction bases not matched to a gene: 5. This CDR3 contains 15 residues. CDR3 bases: TGTGCCAGCAGCTCATGGACAGGGAGCTCCTACGAGCAGTACTTC. Its translation is CASSSWTGSSYEQYF.

V usage is TRBV7-9 and J usage is TRBJ2-5; D may be TRBD2 (6 bases). CDR3 length equals 13 residues. Trimming cost V 6 bases and J 1 base, with 9 bases left between them. Germline values: CDR1 SEHNR, CDR2 FQNEAQ (reference sequence). CDR3 bases: TGTGCCAGCAGTTCGACTAGCCAAGAGACCCAGTACTTC. Protein: CASSSTSQETQYF.

The chain has TRBV15 and TRBJ2-7; 7 positions match TRBD1. J lost 4 bases, V lost 3 bases, and 12 bases had no gene match. Germline CDR1 LNHNV, CDR2 YYDKDF (reference sequence). The CDR3 is 16 residues long. DNA of the CDR3: TGTGCCACCAGCAGCGGATCGACAGGGTCGAGGTACGAGCAGTACTTC. It translates to CATSSGSTGSRYEQYF.

The rearrangement uses TRBV30 and TRBJ2-3; TRBD2 matches 8 bases. CDR3 length equals 14 residues. V trimming: 2 bases; J trimming: 9 bases; junction bases outside the gene matches: 10. Per the germline V gene, CDR1 is GTSNPN and CDR2 is SVGIG (reference sequence). This CDR3 is CAWSTGGSGITQYF. CDR3 nucleotides: TGTGCCTGGAGTACGGGCGGTAGCGGGATAACGCAGTATTTT.